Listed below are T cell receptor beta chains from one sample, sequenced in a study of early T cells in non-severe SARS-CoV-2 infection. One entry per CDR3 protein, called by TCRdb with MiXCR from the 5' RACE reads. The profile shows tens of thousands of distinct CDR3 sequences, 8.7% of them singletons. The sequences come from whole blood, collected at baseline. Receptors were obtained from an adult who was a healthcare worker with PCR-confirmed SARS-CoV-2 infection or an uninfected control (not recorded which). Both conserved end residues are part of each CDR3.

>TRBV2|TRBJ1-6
CASMRTGRSPLHF
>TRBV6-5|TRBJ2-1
CASRRDRGLNEQFF
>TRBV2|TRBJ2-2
CASIPRGTGYTGELFF
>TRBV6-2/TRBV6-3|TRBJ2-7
CAITPAGPHSYEQYF
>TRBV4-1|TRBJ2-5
CASSQVPSGETQYF
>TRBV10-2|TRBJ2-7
CASSETKSSYEQYF
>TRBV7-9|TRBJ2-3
CASSLALRLAADTQYF
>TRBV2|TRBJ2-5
CASSERGPGTQYF
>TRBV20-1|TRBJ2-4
CSALGLAGGLAKNIQYF
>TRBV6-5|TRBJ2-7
CASKLMQSSYEQYF
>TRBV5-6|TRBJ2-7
CASSLRAGIYEQYF
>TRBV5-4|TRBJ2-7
CASSLTGGRYEQYF
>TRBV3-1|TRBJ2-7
CASSPALSGKLSYEQYF
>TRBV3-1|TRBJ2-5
CASSPSVRAGYQETQYF
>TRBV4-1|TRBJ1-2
CASSPERDRLSLSYGYTF
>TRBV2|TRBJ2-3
CASRRQGVGDTQYF
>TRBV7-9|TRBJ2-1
CASSSRDRGRNEQFF
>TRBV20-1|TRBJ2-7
CSASSSGGLEQYF
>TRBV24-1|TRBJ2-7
CATSDFGDSYEQYF
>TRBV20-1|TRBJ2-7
CSARDPVRGHEQYF
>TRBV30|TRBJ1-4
CAWSHPMDEKLFF
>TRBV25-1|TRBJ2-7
CASSEFSGTGGAEQYF
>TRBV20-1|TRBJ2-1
CSARQVANSYNEQFF
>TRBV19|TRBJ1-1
CASSTQGFTEAFF
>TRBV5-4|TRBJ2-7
CASSFQGSHEQYF
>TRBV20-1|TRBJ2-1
CSATRGAGRYNEQFF
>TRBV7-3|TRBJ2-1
CASVVDGYNEQFF
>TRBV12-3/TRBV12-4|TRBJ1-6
CASRTQGSPLHF
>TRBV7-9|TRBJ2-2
CASSQGPGQVSPGELFF
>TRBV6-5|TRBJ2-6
CASSYSLHSGANVLTF
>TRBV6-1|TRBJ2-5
CASGLRNQETQYF
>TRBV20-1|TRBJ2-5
CSARDARTVVKETQYF
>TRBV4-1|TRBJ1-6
CASSQATALNNSPLHF
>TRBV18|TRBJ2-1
CASSPGYEEQFF